One sample yielded the 20 T cell receptor beta chains listed below, sequenced in a study of cytomegalovirus exposure and HLA in healthy donors (dated by TCRdb to 2016 to 2017). The library relied on the immunoSEQ multiplex PCR assay. For the multiplex PCR, a mixture combining 60 forward primers for TCR Vbeta segments and 13 reverse primers for TCR Jbeta segments was used. TCRdb limited this immuneACCESS table to in-frame rearrangements with V and J called. A share of clones is missing; checked studies link under half to unresolved V genes, and the rest is unexplained. This sample is represented by about 150,000 clones; about 82% of them were singletons. The ten biggest clones cover about 3.4% of the sample. Sequences were obtained from PBMCs. These receptors all come from a male donor in good health and CMV-seronegative.

The V and J genes are TRBV6-5 and TRBJ2-5, with D possibly TRBD1 on 5 matching bases. Near its end, the DNA agrees better with TRBJ2-7, so the J call may be wrong. Germline V lookup: CDR1 MNHEY, CDR2 SVGAGI. This CDR3 has 13 amino acids. CDR3 protein: CASSYYRHYEQYF. CDR3 nucleotides: TGTGCCAGCAGTTACTACAGGCACTACGAGCAGTACTTC.

This chain links TRBV5-1 with TRBJ2-2, with D unclear. Trimming pared 0 bases from V and 0 bases from J, leaving 9 bases between. CDR1 SGHRS and CDR2 YFSETQ come from the germline V gene. This CDR3 contains 16 residues. The CDR3 DNA is TGCGCCAGCAGCTTGGTCCGAGGTTCGAACACCGGGGAGCTGTTTTTT. Translation gives CASSLVRGSNTGELFF.

In its sample, this clone was seen a few times. The rearrangement joins TRBV19 to TRBJ1-1; 8 nucleotides align to TRBD1. This CDR3 has 15 amino acids. V was clipped by 6 bases and J by 3 bases; unmatched bases: 9. Looked up from germline, CDR1 is LNHDA and CDR2 is SQIVND (reference sequence). The CDR3 nucleotides are TGTGCCAGTAGCATCACAGGGGGGCCTTACACTGAAGCTTTCTTT. This encodes CASSITGGPYTEAFF.

This chain joins TRBV7-9 and TRBJ2-7; 10 nucleotides align to TRBD1. The junction had 8 bases not matched to a gene; V was cut back by 4 bases and J by 2 bases. Germline CDR1 and CDR2: SEHNR and FQNEAQ (reference sequence). The CDR3 has 16 residues. The CDR3 DNA reads as TGTGCCAGCAGCTCTTGGGGGGACAGGGGTGCCTACGAGCAGTACTTC. It yields the protein CASSSWGDRGAYEQYF.

The J gene is TRBJ1-1, the V gene TRBV6-5; 8 bases match TRBD1. V lost 2 bases and J lost 8; bases outside the gene matches: 4. CDR1 and CDR2 from the germline V gene are MNHEY and SVGAGI. This CDR3 spans 13 amino acids. The CDR3 loop is CASSYGTGREAFF. The CDR3 bases are TGTGCCAGCAGTTACGGGACAGGAAGAGAAGCTTTCTTT.

The CDR3: CASSYGQNLMFDEQYF. Here the CDR3 DNA reads TGTGCCAGCAGTTACGGCCAGAATTTGATGTTCGACGAGCAGTACTTC. The V call is TRBV6-5, the J call TRBJ2-7; D remains ambiguous. This CDR3 is built from 16 residues. With 2 bases removed from V and 5 bases from J, the gap between germline ends came to 19 bases. The germline gives CDR1 MNHEY, CDR2 SVGAGI.

The V and J genes are TRBV7-2 and TRBJ2-5; D is ambiguous. The germline gives CDR1 SGHTA, CDR2 FQGNSA. V shed 1 base and J shed 10 bases, with 22 bases lying between them. The CDR3 has 16 amino acids. The CDR3 DNA follows: TGTGCCAGCAGCTTAGGAGGCGGTTTATCAAGAGGTGGCCAGTACTTC. It is translated as CASSLGGGLSRGGQYF.

This chain links TRBV11-2 with TRBJ2-7; D is possibly TRBD1 (6 bases). V lost 5 bases, J lost 4 bases, and 21 bases lay in between. This CDR3 is built from 16 residues. Germline V gives CDR1 SGHAT, CDR2 FQNNGV. The CDR3 bases are TGTGCCAGCAGCCCAATGACAGGTTCGCCTGGGTACGAGCAGTACTTC. Translating gives CASSPMTGSPGYEQYF.

This clone has more than one count but fewer than ten. V is TRBV19 and J is TRBJ2-1; tentative D call: TRBD2 (5 bases). The CDR3 runs to 14 residues. Trimming left V 2 bases short and J 6 bases short, with 11 bases between. Germline loops: CDR1 LNHDA, CDR2 SQIVND (reference sequence). CDR3 loop: CASSIIPSRNEQFF. CDR3 nucleotides: TGTGCCAGTAGTATAATTCCTAGCCGCAATGAGCAGTTCTTC.

This clone came up a few times. The CDR3 sequence: CASSSPTGFGAHEKLFF. The CDR3, as DNA: TGCGCCAGCAGCTCCCCAACAGGGTTTGGGGCCCATGAAAAACTGTTTTTT. The gene calls are TRBV5-1 and TRBJ1-4, with D possibly being TRBD1 (6 bases). Trimming cost V 3 bases and J 6 bases, with 21 bases left between them. The CDR3 spans 17 residues. From germline, CDR1 is SGHRS and CDR2 YFSETQ.

This clone was observed once. The rearrangement links TRBV28 to TRBJ2-5; 12 bases align to TRBD2. This CDR3 has 16 residues. Looked up from germline, CDR1 is MDHEN and CDR2 is SYDVKM. The ends lost 4 bases at V and 5 bases at J; junction bases unmatched: 8. Here the CDR3 DNA reads TGTGCCAGCAGTTCTCCTTGGACTAGCGGGAAGGAGACCCAGTACTTC. The encoded protein is CASSSPWTSGKETQYF.

The genes are TRBV28 and TRBJ2-7; maybe TRBD1 (5 bases). This CDR3 has 13 amino acids. Trimming stripped 6 bases from V and 5 bases from J, with 14 bases between. CDR1 and CDR2 (germline): MDHEN, SYDVKM. CDR3 in amino acids: CASRPTGRDEQYF. The CDR3 DNA reads as TGTGCCAGCAGGCCCACTGGCAGGGACGAGCAGTACTTC.

Turning to this clone: The identical CDR3 is also encoded by other nucleotide sequences in the sample. This chain links TRBV18 with TRBJ1-1; no clear D gene. The ends were cut back, 2 bases at V and 0 bases at J, with 7 bases in the middle. The V gene's germline CDR1 is KGHSH and CDR2 LQKENI. The CDR3 runs to 14 residues. CDR3 bases: TGTGCCAGCTCACCAGACTCCTTGAACACTGAAGCTTTCTTT. Translated: CASSPDSLNTEAFF.

The V call is TRBV18, the J call TRBJ2-4; D unclear. The germline CDR1 and CDR2 sequences are KGHSH and LQKENI. V dropped 2 bases and J dropped 0 bases, with 11 bases sitting between them. This CDR3 comprises 16 residues. CDR3 nucleotide sequence: TGTGCCAGCTCACCATCATACTCTGTAGCCAAAAACATTCAGTACTTC. The encoded protein is CASSPSYSVAKNIQYF.

This rearrangement joins TRBV28 to TRBJ1-5, with TRBD1 as a possible D gene (5 bases). V lost 6 bases, J lost 1 base, and 13 bases lay in between. The CDR3 spans 15 residues. Germline V gene sequence: CDR1 MDHEN, CDR2 SYDVKM. The CDR3 coding sequence is TGTGCCAGCAGCCTAGGGGCAGGAAGCAATCAGCCCCAGCATTTT. This gives the protein CASSLGAGSNQPQHF.

This clone was seen once. The chain carries TRBV5-6 and TRBJ2-7, with D perhaps TRBD1 (5 bases). There are 14 residues in the CDR3. Germline lookup yields CDR1 SGHDT and CDR2 YYEEEE. The V gene lost 0 bases and the J gene lost 5 bases, with 12 bases spanning the gap. As DNA, the CDR3 is TGTGCCAGCAGCTTGGGGGGCGCAAAGGACGAGCAGTACTTC. Its translation: CASSLGGAKDEQYF. The full variable domain, completed using reference TRBV5-6 and TRBJ2-7, is DAGVTQSPTHLIKTRGQQVTLRCSPKSGHDTVSWYQQALGQGPQFIFQYYEEEERQRGNFPDRFSGHQFPNYSSELNVNALLLGDSALYLCASSLGGAKDEQYFGPGTRLTVT.

The rearrangement links TRBV4-1 to TRBJ1-2; D call uncertain. Deletions cut 0 bases from V and 0 bases from J, with 5 bases between. Germline CDR1 and CDR2: MGHRA and YSYEKL. The CDR3 covers 14 residues. The CDR3 DNA follows: TGCGCCAGCAGCCAAGATAGCGCTAACTATGGCTACACCTTC. Its translation: CASSQDSANYGYTF.

The chain has TRBV7-8 and TRBJ2-2, with 8 bases that match TRBD1. V shed 7 bases, J shed 7 bases, and the junction held 11 bases outside the gene matches. The CDR3 totals 15 residues. CDR1 is SGHVS, CDR2 FQNEAQ, per germline. CDR3 DNA sequence: TGTGCCAGCACCTCGACGCAGGGGGCGAGCGGGGAGCTGTTTTTT. Protein product: CASTSTQGASGELFF.

CDR3 DNA sequence: TGTGCCAGCAGTCCTAGCGGGGGAAACCTCTACGAGCAGTACTTC. As protein: CASSPSGGNLYEQYF. The V and J genes are TRBV27 and TRBJ2-7; 10 bases are a match to TRBD2. Germline V CDR1 and CDR2: MNHEY, SMNVEV (reference sequence). V shed 5 bases and J 3 bases; nucleotides not matched to a gene: 7. This CDR3 contains 15 residues.

This clone came up once. The chain couples TRBV5-5 to TRBJ1-2; no definite D call. Trimming removed 4 bases from V and 2 bases from J, with 12 bases in between. This CDR3 contains 14 residues. Germline V gene lookup returns CDR1 SGHKS and CDR2 YYEKEE (reference sequence). CDR3 sequence (DNA): TGTGCCAGCAGCAGGGAGCCGGGGAACTATGGCTACACCTTC. This encodes CASSREPGNYGYTF.